The rows below give T cell receptor beta chains drawn from one sample of a study of early T cells in non-severe SARS-CoV-2 infection. Using its own MiXCR run on the 5' RACE reads, TCRdb lists one record per CDR3 protein. The repertoire holds tens of thousands of distinct CDR3 sequences, with around 14% as singletons. The sequenced sample was whole blood. Receptors were obtained from an adult who was a healthcare worker with PCR-confirmed SARS-CoV-2 infection or an uninfected control (not recorded which). Both conserved end residues are part of each CDR3. The order of the fields is clone size, J gene, V gene, D gene, CDR3 protein, CDR3 DNA. A D gene is named only where the DNA matches it firmly. Only some rows state a clone size, as once, few, many or a class for expanded clones.

- TRBJ1-4 TRBV29-1 - CSVALGVEKLFF TGCAGCGTTGCCTTGGGCGTTGAAAAACTGTTTTTT
few TRBJ2-1 TRBV20-1 - CSANGQSYNEQFF TGCAGTGCTAATGGGCAATCCTACAATGAGCAGTTCTTC
- TRBJ2-1 TRBV7-2 - CASSLTNYEQFF TGTGCCAGCAGCTTAACAAACTATGAGCAGTTCTTC
few TRBJ2-2 TRBV15 TRBD1 CATSEDRGNTGELFF TGTGCCACCAGTGAGGACAGGGGGAACACCGGGGAGCTGTTTTTT
few TRBJ2-3 TRBV14 TRBD2 CASSQELAGPLGTQYF TGTGCCAGCAGCCAAGAACTAGCGGGACCCCTCGGAACGCAGTATTTT
few TRBJ2-1 TRBV29-1 TRBD1 CSVRTTGEVANEQFF TGCAGCGTTCGAACGACAGGGGAGGTTGCCAATGAGCAGTTCTTC
many TRBJ2-1 TRBV28 TRBD1 CASSLSGINRGGNEQFF TGTGCCAGCAGTTTATCCGGAATAAACAGGGGCGGCAATGAGCAGTTCTTC
many TRBJ1-5 TRBV27 TRBD1 CASSPAPGGQRTQHF TGTGCCAGCAGTCCCGCCCCCGGGGGACAGAGGACCCAGCATTTT
- TRBJ2-1 TRBV29-1 TRBD2 CSVEGRAGGPSYNEQFF TGCAGCGTTGAAGGCAGGGCGGGAGGGCCCTCCTACAATGAGCAGTTCTTC
many TRBJ2-1 TRBV7-6 TRBD2 CASSSRLAGANEQFF TGTGCCAGCAGCTCACGACTAGCGGGAGCCAATGAGCAGTTCTTC
few TRBJ1-2 TRBV5-1 - CASSLAPLAIYGYTF TGCGCCAGCAGCTTGGCTCCCCTTGCTATCTATGGCTACACCTTC
many TRBJ2-1 TRBV19 - CASEQGAVPHNEQFF TGTGCCAGTGAACAGGGCGCGGTGCCACACAATGAGCAGTTCTTC
- TRBJ2-7 TRBV28 TRBD2 CAIAASGSYEQYF TGTGCCATCGCGGCTAGCGGCTCCTACGAGCAGTACTTC
few TRBJ1-1 TRBV28 - CASSPSGRAPEAFF TGTGCCAGCAGCCCCTCAGGTAGAGCTCCTGAAGCTTTCTTT
few TRBJ2-1 TRBV5-4 - CASSHQQSYNEQFF TGTGCCAGCAGCCACCAACAGAGTTACAATGAGCAGTTCTTC
few TRBJ2-1 TRBV5-1 TRBD1 CASKRGRVNEQFF TGCGCCAGCAAGAGGGGGCGGGTCAATGAGCAGTTCTTC
- TRBJ2-5 TRBV11-2 - CASSRTGGEETQYF TGTGCCAGCAGCAGAACAGGGGGGGAGGAGACCCAGTACTTC
few TRBJ1-3 TRBV29-1 - CSGRAGNTIYF TGCAGCGGACGTGCCGGAAACACCATATATTTT
- TRBJ2-1 TRBV5-1 - CASSPGNEQFF TGCGCCAGCAGCCCGGGTAATGAGCAGTTCTTC
many TRBJ2-7 TRBV20-1 - CSATRRGYFEQYF TGCAGTGCTACCCGTCGAGGGTACTTCGAGCAGTACTTC